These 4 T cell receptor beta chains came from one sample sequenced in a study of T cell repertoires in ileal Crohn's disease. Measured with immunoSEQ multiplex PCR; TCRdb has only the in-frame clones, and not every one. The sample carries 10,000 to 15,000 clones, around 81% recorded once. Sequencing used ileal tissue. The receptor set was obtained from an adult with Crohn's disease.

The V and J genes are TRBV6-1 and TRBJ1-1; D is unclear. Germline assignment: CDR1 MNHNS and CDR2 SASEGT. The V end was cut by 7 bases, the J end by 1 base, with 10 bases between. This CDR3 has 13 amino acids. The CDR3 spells CASNQAQNTEAFF. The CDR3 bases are TGTGCCAGCAACCAGGCCCAGAACACTGAAGCTTTCTTT.

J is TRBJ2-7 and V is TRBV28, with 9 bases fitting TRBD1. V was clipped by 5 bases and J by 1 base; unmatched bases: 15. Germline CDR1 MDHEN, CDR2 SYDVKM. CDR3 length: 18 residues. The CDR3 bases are TGTGCCAGCAGTCCCAATACCGGGACAGGGTTTGGGTCCTACGAGCAGTACTTC. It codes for CASSPNTGTGFGSYEQYF.

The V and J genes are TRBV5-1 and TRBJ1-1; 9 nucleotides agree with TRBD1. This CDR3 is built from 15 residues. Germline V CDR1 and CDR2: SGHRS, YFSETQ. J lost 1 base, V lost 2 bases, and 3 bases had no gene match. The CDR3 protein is CASSLMGQGNTEAFF. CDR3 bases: TGCGCCAGCAGCTTAATGGGACAGGGGAACACTGAAGCTTTCTTT.

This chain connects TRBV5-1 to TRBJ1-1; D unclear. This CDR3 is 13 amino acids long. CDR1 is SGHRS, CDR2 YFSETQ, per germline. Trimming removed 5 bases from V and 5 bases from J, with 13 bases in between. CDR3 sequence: CASSAWLQTEAFF. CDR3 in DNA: TGCGCCAGCAGTGCCTGGCTTCAGACTGAAGCTTTCTTT.